The 7 T cell receptor beta chains in this list originate from one sample, sequenced in a study of blood T cell repertoires in COVID-19. Using immunoSEQ multiplex PCR, the repertoire was profiled, and TCRdb retains in-frame clones only, with some absent. The repertoire holds more than 55,000 clones, with roughly four fifths as singletons. What was sequenced was peripheral blood. Receptor source: a woman of 80 years or more with acute or convalescent COVID-19.

The rearrangement joins TRBV7-8 to TRBJ1-1; TRBD1 might be the D (5 bases). There are 17 residues in the CDR3. The V and J ends lost 4 bases and 0 bases respectively, with 18 bases between them. Germline V gives CDR1 SGHVS, CDR2 FQNEAQ. The CDR3 region is CASSSRQKVIMNTEAFF. Here the CDR3 DNA reads TGTGCCAGCAGCTCACGACAGAAAGTAATCATGAACACTGAAGCTTTCTTT.

The chain has TRBV5-1 and TRBJ2-7, with 9 bases aligning to TRBD1. Trimming took 4 bases from V and 13 from J; bases not matched to a gene: 21. The CDR3 runs to 16 residues. Looked up from germline, CDR1 is SGHRS and CDR2 is YFSETQ. The CDR3, as DNA: TGCGCCAGCAGCCAGACCGCCACGGGACAGGGAGGGCCCAGTTACTTC. The encoded protein is CASSQTATGQGGPSYF.

The chain has TRBV3-1 (or the pseudogene TRBV3-2) and TRBJ2-3; weak D call: TRBD2 (6 bases). CDR3 length: 11 amino acids. Germline CDR1 is LGHDT and CDR2 is YNNKEL (reference sequence). The V end was cut by 4 bases, the J end by 7 bases, with 6 bases between. As DNA, the CDR3 is TGTGCCAGCAGCCGGACTAATACGCAGTATTTT. Amino acids: CASSRTNTQYF.

The J gene is TRBJ2-5, the V gene TRBV5-1, with TRBD2 matching over 8 bases. Germline V CDR1 and CDR2: SGHRS, YFSETQ. V shed 5 bases and J 1 base; nucleotides not matched to a gene: 4. The CDR3 covers 14 residues. The CDR3 DNA reads as TGCGCCAGCAGGCCGGGAGGGGTCCAAGAGACCCAGTACTTC. Translated: CASRPGGVQETQYF.

This chain uses TRBV28 with TRBJ2-7, with 10 bases identical to TRBD1. J gave up 6 bases and V 7 bases, and 18 bases lay outside the gene matches. From germline, CDR1 is MDHEN and CDR2 SYDVKM. The CDR3 has 17 residues. The CDR3 reads CASTKRGPGQGSAEQYF. As DNA, the CDR3 is TGTGCCAGCACCAAACGGGGACCGGGACAGGGGAGTGCCGAGCAGTACTTC.

The V and J genes are TRBV6-5 and TRBJ2-2, with 7 bases that match TRBD2. Germline loops: CDR1 MNHEY, CDR2 SVGAGI. This CDR3 is 15 amino acids long. The V segment lost 7 bases and the J segment 5 bases; nucleotides outside the gene matches: 10. The CDR3 DNA is TGTGCCAGCATCAAACGGGGGGAGGGAACCGGGGAGCTGTTTTTT. Its translation is CASIKRGEGTGELFF.

On this clone: The same CDR3 can be traced to other DNA sequences in this sample. The chain joins TRBV29-1 to TRBJ1-1; D gene unclear. This CDR3 is 10 amino acids long. The V end lost 4 bases, the J end lost 6 bases, and 6 bases lay between the germline ends. Germline CDR1 SQVTM, CDR2 ANQGSEA. The CDR3 region has the DNA TGCAGCGTTGGCGAGGCTGAAGCTTTCTTT. This codes for CSVGEAEAFF.